Listed below are T cell receptor beta chains from one sample, sequenced in a study of cytomegalovirus exposure and HLA in healthy donors. Method: immunoSEQ multiplex PCR; TCRdb's copy keeps in-frame clones and lacks some. Counted here are around 180,000 clones, about four fifths occurring once; the ten biggest clones make up around 2%. Sequencing used PBMCs. All receptors come from a man between 18 and 29 years old in good health and CMV-seronegative. CDR3s include the opening cysteine and the closing phenylalanine or tryptophan. Fields, in order: D gene, J gene, V gene, clone size, CDR3 protein, CDR3 DNA. The D gene is left open where the match is weak. Clone sizes are given selectively: once, few, many, or a class where the clone is expanded.

NA | TRBJ1-5 | TRBV28 | NA | CARSQGDQPQHF | TGTGCCAGAAGTCAGGGCGATCAGCCCCAGCATTTT
TRBD2 | TRBJ2-3 | TRBV29-1 | few | CSVATSGRGTDTQYF | TGCAGCGTTGCGACTAGCGGGAGGGGCACAGATACGCAGTATTTT
TRBD1 | TRBJ2-1 | TRBV7-9 | NA | CASRGQGAYNEQFF | TGTGCCAGCAGGGGACAGGGGGCCTACAATGAGCAGTTCTTC
TRBD2 | TRBJ2-7 | TRBV4-1 | NA | CASSQRGGRYEQYF | TGCGCCAGCAGCCAACGGGGGGGCAGGTACGAGCAGTACTTC
NA | TRBJ2-1 | TRBV2 | NA | CASRTDLSSYNEQFF | TGTGCCAGCAGGACGGACTTGAGCTCCTACAATGAGCAGTTCTTC
NA | TRBJ1-1 | TRBV5-8 | NA | CASSLNKNTEAFF | TGTGCCAGCAGCTTGAACAAGAACACTGAAGCTTTCTTT
TRBD1 | TRBJ1-1 | TRBV7-9 | NA | CASSPGQVVTEAFF | TGTGCCAGCAGCCCGGGACAGGTAGTCACTGAAGCTTTCTTT
TRBD1 | TRBJ1-2 | TRBV4-1 | NA | CASSQGWGRGLANYGYTF | TGCGCCAGCAGCCAAGGGTGGGGCAGGGGGTTAGCTAACTATGGCTACACCTTC
NA | TRBJ2-3 | TRBV29-1 | few | CSAAPGGPGDTQYF | TGCAGCGCCGCACCCGGCGGGCCTGGAGATACGCAGTATTTT
NA | TRBJ1-2 | TRBV6-1 | NA | CASSDISGVGPGYTF | TGTGCCAGCAGTGACATCAGCGGCGTAGGGCCCGGCTACACCTTC
NA | TRBJ2-5 | TRBV6-1 | NA | CASSVEEETQYF | TGTGCCAGCAGTGTAGAAGAAGAGACCCAGTACTTC
NA | TRBJ2-5 | TRBV4-2 | NA | CASSQVRDSREQYF | TGTGCCAGCAGCCAAGTCCGGGACAGCCGGGAGCAGTACTTC
NA | TRBJ2-5 | TRBV4-3 | NA | CASSQGAGETQYF | TGCGCCAGCAGCCAAGGGGCAGGGGAGACCCAGTACTTC
TRBD2 | TRBJ2-7 | TRBV5-6 | NA | CASSSGLAGLPSYEQYF | TGTGCCAGCAGCTCGGGACTAGCGGGGTTGCCTTCCTACGAGCAGTACTTC
TRBD2 | TRBJ2-7 | TRBV27 | NA | CASSSASGGYYEQYF | TGTGCCAGCAGTTCCGCTAGCGGGGGATACTACGAGCAGTACTTC
TRBD2 | TRBJ2-5 | TRBV29-1 | NA | CSIPGLAGGETQYF | TGCAGCATACCGGGACTAGCGGGAGGAGAGACCCAGTACTTC
NA | TRBJ2-5 | TRBV2 | NA | CASSELGSQGGTQYF | TGTGCCAGCAGTGAATTGGGCTCACAGGGTGGGACCCAGTACTTC
TRBD2 | TRBJ2-6 | TRBV5-4 | NA | CASSVAGVSSGANVLTF | TGTGCCAGCAGCGTCGCGGGGGTCTCCTCTGGGGCCAACGTCCTGACTTTC
NA | TRBJ2-5 | TRBV7-6 | NA | CASSRGSTEYYGEQYF | TGTGCCAGCAGCCGTGGGTCAACAGAATACTACGGGGAGCAGTACTTC
NA | TRBJ2-2 | TRBV2 | NA | CASSRTRTGELFF | TGTGCCAGCAGTCGGACTCGCACCGGGGAGCTGTTTTTT
TRBD2 | TRBJ2-7 | TRBV7-2 | NA | CASSLLAVQSYEQYF | TGTGCCAGCAGCTTACTAGCGGTACAGTCCTACGAGCAGTACTTC
NA | TRBJ1-1 | TRBV7-8 | NA | CASSGGGLGTEAFF | TGTGCCAGCAGTGGCGGGGGACTGGGCACTGAAGCTTTCTTT
TRBD2 | TRBJ2-7 | TRBV11-2 | NA | CASSSLAGDVNEQYF | TGTGCCAGCAGTTCCCTGGCGGGAGACGTAAACGAGCAGTACTTC
TRBD1 | TRBJ2-7 | TRBV9 | once | CASSATGQGSHEQYF | TGTGCCAGCAGCGCCACGGGACAGGGCTCCCACGAGCAGTACTTC
NA | TRBJ1-5 | TRBV27 | NA | CASSLQGQSNQPQHF | TGTGCCAGCAGTTTACAGGGGCAGAGCAATCAGCCCCAGCATTTT